The rows below give T cell receptor beta chains drawn from one sample of a study of T cell responses to AZD1222 COVID-19 vaccine. The data were produced by immunoSEQ multiplex PCR, yet TCRdb's version contains in-frame clones alone and is incomplete. The sample yields just under 95,000 clones, just over 90% seen once. The sequencing used peripheral blood, collected on day 0 of AZD1222 vaccination. Receptors were obtained from an adult in good health. CDR3s include the opening cysteine and the closing phenylalanine or tryptophan. Each record gives: clone size, V gene, J gene, D gene, CDR3 DNA, CDR3 protein. The D gene is left open where the match is weak. Rows give clone size only sometimes, using once, few, many, or a class for an expanded clone.

clone size: NA; V gene: TRBV19; J gene: TRBJ1-5; D gene: NA; CDR3 DNA: TGTGCCAGTGCGGGGGCCCTTACTCAGCCCCAGCATTTT; CDR3 protein: CASAGALTQPQHF
clone size: NA; V gene: TRBV5-6; J gene: TRBJ1-4; D gene: NA; CDR3 DNA: TGTGCCAGCAGCTTGTGGGGTAATGAAAAACTGTTTTTT; CDR3 protein: CASSLWGNEKLFF
clone size: NA; V gene: TRBV20-1; J gene: TRBJ1-1; D gene: NA; CDR3 DNA: TGCAGTGCTAGTCTCGTCCCTGAAGCTTTCTTT; CDR3 protein: CSASLVPEAFF
clone size: NA; V gene: TRBV19; J gene: TRBJ1-5; D gene: NA; CDR3 DNA: TGTGCCAGTAGTGTCCAGGGCCCCTTAGGCAATCAGCCCCAGCATTTT; CDR3 protein: CASSVQGPLGNQPQHF
clone size: NA; V gene: TRBV14; J gene: TRBJ1-5; D gene: NA; CDR3 DNA: TGTGCCAGCAGCCGGGACAGCAATCAGCCCCAGCATTTT; CDR3 protein: CASSRDSNQPQHF
clone size: once; V gene: TRBV27; J gene: TRBJ2-7; D gene: NA; CDR3 DNA: TGTGCCAGCAGTTTATTGGGACAAGGGTTAAGGTCCTACGAGCAGTACTTC; CDR3 protein: CASSLLGQGLRSYEQYF
clone size: NA; V gene: TRBV7-8; J gene: TRBJ1-1; D gene: NA; CDR3 DNA: TGTGCCAGCAGCTTAGCGCTCGGGGATCGGGCTTTCTTT; CDR3 protein: CASSLALGDRAFF
clone size: NA; V gene: TRBV12-2; J gene: TRBJ1-2; D gene: NA; CDR3 DNA: TGTGCAAGTCGCTACAACATCGGGGGGAACGCTAACTATGGCTACACCTTC; CDR3 protein: CASRYNIGGNANYGYTF
clone size: NA; V gene: TRBV18; J gene: TRBJ1-2; D gene: NA; CDR3 DNA: TGTGCCAGCTCACCAGGCGGTACCTATGGCTACACCTTC; CDR3 protein: CASSPGGTYGYTF
clone size: NA; V gene: TRBV19; J gene: TRBJ2-1; D gene: NA; CDR3 DNA: TGTGCCAGTAGTGCCCTGTCGGGGGTAATCTACAATGAGCAGTTCTTC; CDR3 protein: CASSALSGVIYNEQFF
clone size: NA; V gene: TRBV19; J gene: TRBJ2-6; D gene: NA; CDR3 DNA: TGTGCCAGTAGTATACAGCGCAGGGTCTCTGGGGCCAACGTCCTGACTTTC; CDR3 protein: CASSIQRRVSGANVLTF
clone size: NA; V gene: TRBV7-2; J gene: TRBJ1-5; D gene: NA; CDR3 DNA: TGTGCCAGCAGCTTAGACAGCAGCAATCAGCCCCAGCATTTT; CDR3 protein: CASSLDSSNQPQHF
clone size: NA; V gene: TRBV19; J gene: TRBJ2-7; D gene: NA; CDR3 DNA: TGTGCCAGTAGTACCCAGGGTCAGGTCGAGCAGTACTTC; CDR3 protein: CASSTQGQVEQYF
clone size: NA; V gene: TRBV28; J gene: TRBJ2-3; D gene: NA; CDR3 DNA: TGTGCCAGCAAGCCCCGCGGCTGGAGCGAACGAACAGATACGCAGTATTTT; CDR3 protein: CASKPRGWSERTDTQYF
clone size: few; V gene: TRBV7-9; J gene: TRBJ1-1; D gene: NA; CDR3 DNA: TGTGCCAGCAGCTCCAGCCCGGTCTGG; CDR3 protein: CASSSSPVW
clone size: NA; V gene: TRBV10-3; J gene: TRBJ2-7; D gene: NA; CDR3 DNA: TGTGCCATCAGTGCGACAGAGCTGGGGGAGCAGTACTTC; CDR3 protein: CAISATELGEQYF
clone size: NA; V gene: TRBV6-5; J gene: TRBJ1-2; D gene: NA; CDR3 DNA: TGTGCCAGTAAAGCCCCCGGGGCATTATCATATGGCTACACCTTC; CDR3 protein: CASKAPGALSYGYTF
clone size: NA; V gene: TRBV5-4; J gene: TRBJ1-1; D gene: TRBD1; CDR3 DNA: TGTGCCAGCAGCTGGGGTCAGGGGGCAAAAACTGAAGCTTTCTTT; CDR3 protein: CASSWGQGAKTEAFF
clone size: NA; V gene: TRBV6-2/TRBV6-3; J gene: TRBJ1-2; D gene: TRBD1; CDR3 DNA: TGTGCCAGCAGCAACTGGGACAGGGGGGTCCGAGGCTACACCTTC; CDR3 protein: CASSNWDRGVRGYTF
clone size: NA; V gene: TRBV28; J gene: TRBJ1-4; D gene: NA; CDR3 DNA: TGTGCCAGCAGTTTATCTGGACCGAGGTTAGGAGAAAAACTGTTTTTT; CDR3 protein: CASSLSGPRLGEKLFF
clone size: NA; V gene: TRBV10-3; J gene: TRBJ2-3; D gene: NA; CDR3 DNA: TGTGCCATCAGTGTCTCCTTTTCCGGCGGGGATACGCAGTATTTT; CDR3 protein: CAISVSFSGGDTQYF
clone size: once; V gene: TRBV5-4; J gene: TRBJ2-2; D gene: TRBD1; CDR3 DNA: TGTGCCAGCAGCTTGGGCCTACGACAGGGCCCCAACACCGGGGAGCTGTTTTTT; CDR3 protein: CASSLGLRQGPNTGELFF
clone size: NA; V gene: TRBV3-1/TRBV3-2; J gene: TRBJ2-1; D gene: TRBD2; CDR3 DNA: TGTGCCAGCAGCCCGACTAGCGGGGCTTCCAATGAGCAGTTCTTC; CDR3 protein: CASSPTSGASNEQFF
clone size: once; V gene: TRBV20-1; J gene: TRBJ2-3; D gene: TRBD2; CDR3 DNA: TGCAGTGCTAGTAGACTTAGCGGGGGGGCGACAGATACGCAGTATTTT; CDR3 protein: CSASRLSGGATDTQYF
clone size: NA; V gene: TRBV18; J gene: TRBJ1-1; D gene: NA; CDR3 DNA: TGTGCCAGCTCACCGTATAAGGAAAACACTGAAGCTTTCTTT; CDR3 protein: CASSPYKENTEAFF
clone size: NA; V gene: TRBV28; J gene: TRBJ1-3; D gene: NA; CDR3 DNA: TGTGCCAGCAGTTTACCCCCTTGGCGGAACGCCATATATTTT; CDR3 protein: CASSLPPWRNAIYF
clone size: NA; V gene: TRBV19; J gene: TRBJ2-5; D gene: NA; CDR3 DNA: TGTGCCAGTAGTATACAGGTCCAAGAGACCCAGTACTTC; CDR3 protein: CASSIQVQETQYF
clone size: NA; V gene: TRBV6-5; J gene: TRBJ2-6; D gene: TRBD1; CDR3 DNA: TGTGCCAGCCGCCGACAGGGGGCTGGGGCCAACGTCCTGACTTTC; CDR3 protein: CASRRQGAGANVLTF
clone size: few; V gene: TRBV18; J gene: TRBJ1-1; D gene: NA; CDR3 DNA: TGTGCCAGCTCACCTTCCCAAGACACTGAAGCTTTCTTT; CDR3 protein: CASSPSQDTEAFF
clone size: once; V gene: TRBV18; J gene: TRBJ1-1; D gene: NA; CDR3 DNA: TGTGCCAGCTCACCCTCGACGCCAGACGGCGGCACTGAAGCTTTCTTT; CDR3 protein: CASSPSTPDGGTEAFF
clone size: NA; V gene: TRBV6-2/TRBV6-3; J gene: TRBJ2-2; D gene: NA; CDR3 DNA: TGTGCCAGCAGTTACGTCAGGGGATCGGCTTTCTCCGTGTGGGAGCTGTTTTTT; CDR3 protein: CASSYVRGSAFSVWELFF
clone size: once; V gene: TRBV9; J gene: TRBJ2-5; D gene: NA; CDR3 DNA: TGTGCCAGCAGCCCAGGGACTCCTCGAATTCAGGAGACCCAGTACTTC; CDR3 protein: CASSPGTPRIQETQYF
clone size: medium-sized; V gene: TRBV7-9; J gene: TRBJ1-6; D gene: TRBD1; CDR3 DNA: TGTGCCAGCAGCTCCCACGAGACAGGGGGCGTTAGATCACCCCTCCACTTT; CDR3 protein: CASSSHETGGVRSPLHF
clone size: few; V gene: TRBV4-2; J gene: TRBJ1-2; D gene: NA; CDR3 DNA: TGTGCCAGCAGGAGTCGGGGGGGCACTAACTATGGCTACACCTTC; CDR3 protein: CASRSRGGTNYGYTF
clone size: NA; V gene: TRBV6-5; J gene: TRBJ2-7; D gene: NA; CDR3 DNA: TGTGCCAGCAGTTACCAGTCAGGCCGGCCCTACGAGCAGTACTTC; CDR3 protein: CASSYQSGRPYEQYF
clone size: NA; V gene: TRBV12-3/TRBV12-4; J gene: TRBJ1-2; D gene: NA; CDR3 DNA: TGTGCCAGCAGTCCTGGACCATTCGGCTACACCTTC; CDR3 protein: CASSPGPFGYTF
clone size: NA; V gene: TRBV18; J gene: TRBJ2-7; D gene: NA; CDR3 DNA: TGTGCCAGCTCACCTGTAACAGTCTCCTACGAGCAGTACTTC; CDR3 protein: CASSPVTVSYEQYF
clone size: once; V gene: TRBV6-5; J gene: TRBJ1-1; D gene: NA; CDR3 DNA: TGTGCCAGCAGTTACACCTCTCGGGCCCGGGGCACTGAAGCTTTCTTT; CDR3 protein: CASSYTSRARGTEAFF
clone size: NA; V gene: TRBV2; J gene: TRBJ1-1; D gene: TRBD1; CDR3 DNA: TGTGCCAGCAGTGAGCAGGGGGCTACGAACACTGAAGCTTTCTTT; CDR3 protein: CASSEQGATNTEAFF
clone size: NA; V gene: TRBV19; J gene: TRBJ2-6; D gene: NA; CDR3 DNA: TGTGCCAGTAGTATAGTAACAGCTGGGGCCAACGTCCTGACTTTC; CDR3 protein: CASSIVTAGANVLTF
clone size: NA; V gene: TRBV6-1; J gene: TRBJ2-7; D gene: TRBD2; CDR3 DNA: TGTGCCAGCAGTGACAGGGGACTAGCTGGCTACGAGCAGTACTTC; CDR3 protein: CASSDRGLAGYEQYF
clone size: NA; V gene: TRBV28; J gene: TRBJ1-5; D gene: TRBD1; CDR3 DNA: TGTGCCAGCAGTTCCCGGGACAGGGGCAATCAGCCCCAGCATTTT; CDR3 protein: CASSSRDRGNQPQHF
clone size: NA; V gene: TRBV6-5; J gene: TRBJ1-1; D gene: NA; CDR3 DNA: TGTGCCAGCAGTTACTCGAGCGGGGGTAACACTGAAGCTTTCTTT; CDR3 protein: CASSYSSGGNTEAFF
clone size: NA; V gene: TRBV10-3; J gene: TRBJ2-1; D gene: NA; CDR3 DNA: TGTGCCATCAGTCGACAGGTAGCCAAGGGCTACAATGAGCAGTTCTTC; CDR3 protein: CAISRQVAKGYNEQFF
clone size: NA; V gene: TRBV5-4; J gene: TRBJ2-2; D gene: NA; CDR3 DNA: TGTGCCAGCAGCTTGGAAGGCGGGGAGCTGTTTTTT; CDR3 protein: CASSLEGGELFF
clone size: NA; V gene: TRBV9; J gene: TRBJ1-4; D gene: TRBD1; CDR3 DNA: TGTGCCAGCAGCGTCCGACAGGGCCTGTCTCCCGAAAAACTGTTTTTT; CDR3 protein: CASSVRQGLSPEKLFF
clone size: once; V gene: TRBV5-1; J gene: TRBJ1-5; D gene: NA; CDR3 DNA: TGCGCCAGCAGCTTGAGCCCCGGAGGGGGCAATCAGCCCCAGCATTTT; CDR3 protein: CASSLSPGGGNQPQHF
clone size: NA; V gene: TRBV27; J gene: TRBJ1-2; D gene: NA; CDR3 DNA: TGTGCCAGCAGTTTATCGATTGTCAGGGACGTTCCCTATGGCTACACCTTC; CDR3 protein: CASSLSIVRDVPYGYTF
clone size: NA; V gene: TRBV11-1; J gene: TRBJ1-6; D gene: NA; CDR3 DNA: TGTGCCAGCAGCTTATTGGAAAATTCACCCCTCCACTTT; CDR3 protein: CASSLLENSPLHF
clone size: NA; V gene: TRBV19; J gene: TRBJ1-6; D gene: NA; CDR3 DNA: TGTGCCAGTATAGGCCAGAAATCACCCCTCCACTTT; CDR3 protein: CASIGQKSPLHF
clone size: NA; V gene: TRBV12-3/TRBV12-4; J gene: TRBJ1-4; D gene: NA; CDR3 DNA: TGTGCCAGCAGTTTTGGGAATGAAAAACTGTTTTTT; CDR3 protein: CASSFGNEKLFF
clone size: NA; V gene: TRBV7-8; J gene: TRBJ1-5; D gene: NA; CDR3 DNA: TGTGCCAGCAGCTTAGGGACCTTGGGACAGCCCCAGCATTTT; CDR3 protein: CASSLGTLGQPQHF
clone size: NA; V gene: TRBV7-2; J gene: TRBJ2-1; D gene: NA; CDR3 DNA: TGTGCCAGCAGCCCACAGGGGGGGTACAATGAGCAGTTCTTC; CDR3 protein: CASSPQGGYNEQFF
clone size: NA; V gene: TRBV12-3/TRBV12-4; J gene: TRBJ2-1; D gene: NA; CDR3 DNA: TGTGCCAGCAGTTTTGGATACAATGAGCAGTTCTTC; CDR3 protein: CASSFGYNEQFF